This entry lists 25 T cell receptor beta chains sequenced from one sample in a study of cytomegalovirus exposure and HLA in healthy donors. Use of 60 Vbeta and 13 Jbeta primers characterized the PCR. Method: immunoSEQ multiplex PCR; TCRdb's copy keeps in-frame clones and lacks some. This table has fewer than 250,000 clones, approximately 70% appearing once. Specimen: PBMCs. All receptors derive from a woman aged 25 to 45 in good health and CMV-seropositive.

J is TRBJ1-5 and V is TRBV18; TRBD1 aligns across 9 bases. Germline V gene sequence: CDR1 KGHSH, CDR2 LQKENI. The CDR3 contains 16 residues. V dropped 3 bases and J dropped 4; count of bases not matched to a gene: 7. CDR3 protein: CASSPQGTGRNQPQHF. CDR3 coding DNA: TGTGCCAGCTCACCGCAGGGGACAGGGCGGAATCAGCCCCAGCATTTT.

This clone occurred once. The chain joins TRBV15 to TRBJ2-3; 13 bases fit TRBD2. Per germline, CDR1 LNHNV and CDR2 YYDKDF (reference sequence). The CDR3 length is 16 residues. With 3 bases clipped from V and 2 bases from J, the junction kept 2 bases outside the gene matches. In DNA, the CDR3 is TGTGCCACCAGCAGCGGACTAGCGGGAGACACAGATACGCAGTATTTT. Its translation: CATSSGLAGDTDTQYF.

V gene TRBV29-1 combines with J gene TRBJ2-5; tentative D call: TRBD1 (5 bases). This CDR3 has 11 amino acids. Trimming took off 0 bases at V and 7 bases at J, with 6 bases between the two ends. Germline V gene lookup returns CDR1 SQVTM and CDR2 ANQGSEA. The DNA of the CDR3 is TGCAGCGTTGAAGACAGGGCGACCCAGTACTTC. Translating gives CSVEDRATQYF. Drawing the rest from reference TRBV29-1 and TRBJ2-5, the complete variable domain is SAVISQKPSRDICQRGTSLTIQCQVDSQVTMMFWYRQQPGQSLTLIATANQGSEATYESGFVIDKFPISRPNLTFSTLTVSNMSPEDSSIYLCSVEDRATQYFGPGTRLLVL.

The count of this clone is one. This rearrangement joins TRBV5-4 to TRBJ2-2; the match to TRBD1 covers 12 bases. CDR1 and CDR2 (germline): SGHNT, YYREEE (reference sequence). Trimming at V came to 4 bases and at J to 7 bases, leaving 8 bases not matched to a gene. The CDR3 has 16 residues. This chain's CDR3 is CASSAPGTGGSGELFF. CDR3 nucleotide sequence: TGTGCCAGCAGCGCCCCCGGGACAGGGGGCAGCGGGGAGCTGTTTTTT.

This clone was found a few times. The V gene is TRBV5-4, the J gene TRBJ1-1; the D gene is possibly TRBD1 (6 bases). The CDR3 is made up of 14 amino acids. Trimming left V 4 bases short and J 1 base short, with 11 bases between. From germline, CDR1 is SGHNT and CDR2 YYREEE (reference sequence). CDR3 loop: CASSRTDWNTEAFF. The CDR3 nucleotides read TGTGCCAGCAGCAGGACAGATTGGAACACTGAAGCTTTCTTT.

This chain connects TRBV13 to TRBJ2-5; weak D call: TRBD2 (5 bases). V lost 5 bases, J lost 7 bases, and 11 bases lay in between. Germline V lookup: CDR1 PRHDT, CDR2 FYEKMQ (reference sequence). This CDR3 has 12 amino acids. CDR3 DNA sequence: TGTGCCAGCAGCCCCCGTGAGGGGACCCAGTACTTC. It yields the protein CASSPREGTQYF.

The V gene is TRBV10-3, the J gene TRBJ2-1, with 15 bases identical to TRBD2. Germline V gives CDR1 ENHRY, CDR2 SYGVKD. The trim removed 0 bases at V and 7 bases at J, leaving 1 base unmatched. This CDR3 is 16 amino acids long. CDR3 nucleotides: TGTGCCATCAGTGAGTCAGGGACTAGCGGGAGGAATGAGCAGTTCTTC. The encoded protein is CAISESGTSGRNEQFF.

The chain recombines TRBV29-1 with TRBJ2-3; no clear D. Trimming shortened V by 5 bases and J by 0 bases, and 9 bases separated the two germline ends. The CDR3 runs to 13 residues. Germline V lookup: CDR1 SQVTM, CDR2 ANQGSEA. In DNA, the CDR3 is TGCAGCGTTAGCAGGTTAAGCACAGATACGCAGTATTTT. Translating it yields CSVSRLSTDTQYF.

This rearrangement joins TRBV7-2 to TRBJ2-7, with 10 bases fitting TRBD2. Per germline, CDR1 SGHTA and CDR2 FQGNSA. The CDR3 has 14 residues. Trimming took 5 bases from V and 3 from J; bases not matched to a gene: 4. CDR3 nucleotides: TGTGCCAGCAGCCCGGGACTAGCGCGCTACGAGCAGTACTTC. Residues: CASSPGLARYEQYF. Using reference TRBV7-2 and TRBJ2-7 for the parts outside the CDR3, the full variable domain is GAGVSQSPSNKVTEKGKDVELRCDPISGHTALYWYRQSLGQGLEFLIYFQGNSAPDKSGLPSDRFSAERTGGSVSTLTIQRTQQEDSAVYLCASSPGLARYEQYFGPGTRLTVT.

As to this clone: A read error may account for a junction end that differs from germline. The J gene is TRBJ1-5, the V gene TRBV2; 10 bases are a match to TRBD1. The CDR3 has 16 residues. The germline V gene encodes CDR1 SNHLY and CDR2 FYNNEI. CDR3 nucleotides: TGTGCCAGCAGGGAAGACAGGGGGCAACGTAATCAGCCCCAGCATTTT. This codes for CASREDRGQRNQPQHF.

The rearrangement joins TRBV5-6 to TRBJ2-2; 13 nucleotides match TRBD2. CDR1 is SGHDT and CDR2 is YYEEEE in the germline V gene. The J segment lost 13 bases and the V segment lost 1 base, leaving 4 bases of the junction unmatched. The CDR3 is made up of 14 amino acids. In DNA, the CDR3 is TGTGCCAGCAGCTTGCGGACTAGCGGGAGTGCGCTGTTTTTT. Protein: CASSLRTSGSALFF. Looking up the rest from reference TRBV5-6 and TRBJ2-2 gives the full variable domain: DAGVTQSPTHLIKTRGQQVTLRCSPKSGHDTVSWYQQALGQGPQFIFQYYEEEERQRGNFPDRFSGHQFPNYSSELNVNALLLGDSALYLCASSLRTSGSALFFGEGSRLTVL.

V usage is TRBV7-9 and J usage is TRBJ1-1, with D tentatively TRBD1 (5 bases). The germline V gene encodes CDR1 SEHNR and CDR2 FQNEAQ (reference sequence). The germline V and J ends were trimmed by 5 bases and 3 bases, with 13 bases remaining between them. CDR3 length equals 14 residues. Written as DNA, the CDR3 is TGTGCCAGCAGCCCCGCCCGGGGGTACACTGAAGCTTTCTTT. Encoded protein: CASSPARGYTEAFF.

The CDR3 region is CASSLSESGANVLTF. The CDR3 coding sequence is TGTGCCAGCAGCTTATCCGAGTCTGGGGCCAACGTCCTGACTTTC. The chain couples TRBV7-9 to TRBJ2-6; no firm D call. The V and J ends lost 2 bases and 1 base respectively, with 6 bases between them. Germline assignment: CDR1 SEHNR and CDR2 FQNEAQ (reference sequence). The CDR3 contains 15 residues.

This chain uses TRBV11-2 with TRBJ2-3; a weak D match, TRBD2 (5 bases). V lost 5 bases and J 15 bases, leaving 18 bases between the germline ends. Germline V gene sequence: CDR1 SGHAT, CDR2 FQNNGV. There are 12 residues in the CDR3. In DNA form, the CDR3 reads TGTGCCAGCAGCCCCCTTGTACTAGTTAATTATTTT. This codes for CASSPLVLVNYF.

CDR3 coding DNA: TGCAGCGCCGCCAAATCGACAGATAATGAGCAGTTCTTC. Protein sequence: CSAAKSTDNEQFF. This chain joins TRBV29-1 and TRBJ2-1, with D possibly matching TRBD1 (5 bases). The germline V gene has CDR1 SQVTM and CDR2 ANQGSEA. V lost 7 bases to trimming and J lost 7 bases, with 17 bases between them. The CDR3 is 13 residues long.

V usage is TRBV29-1 and J usage is TRBJ2-5, with 7 bases that match TRBD1. The CDR3 totals 14 residues. The germline CDR1 and CDR2 sequences are SQVTM and ANQGSEA. With V trimmed by 6 bases and J by 11 bases, 18 bases remained unmatched. The CDR3 region is CSVHLQGTRGQQYF. In DNA form, the CDR3 reads TGCAGCGTACATTTACAGGGTACAAGGGGACAGCAGTACTTC. Full variable domain (rest looked up from reference TRBV29-1 and TRBJ2-5): SAVISQKPSRDICQRGTSLTIQCQVDSQVTMMFWYRQQPGQSLTLIATANQGSEATYESGFVIDKFPISRPNLTFSTLTVSNMSPEDSSIYLCSVHLQGTRGQQYFGPGTRLLVL.

This clone was counted only a few times. This rearrangement joins TRBV19 to TRBJ2-1; 9 bases match TRBD2. The CDR3 is made up of 15 amino acids. From germline, CDR1 is LNHDA and CDR2 SQIVND (reference sequence). Losses at the gene ends were 6 bases for V and 3 bases for J; bases not matched to a gene: 6. The CDR3 sequence: CASRETSGVYNEQFF. CDR3 sequence (DNA): TGTGCCAGTAGAGAGACTAGCGGAGTCTACAATGAGCAGTTCTTC.

In this sample, this clone turned up once. This chain uses TRBV9 with TRBJ2-1; 8 nucleotides match TRBD2. From germline, CDR1 is SGDLS and CDR2 YYNGEE. This CDR3 region has 17 residues. After removal of 0 bases from V and 6 bases from J, the junction contained 11 bases not matched to a gene. The CDR3 region has the DNA TGTGCCAGCAGCGTAGGGGTGGGACTAGGAATGCTCAATGAGCAGTTCTTC. This translates into CASSVGVGLGMLNEQFF.

This clone came up a few times. The chain carries TRBV6-5 and TRBJ1-2; 9 nucleotides align to TRBD1. This CDR3 has 15 amino acids. Looked up from germline, CDR1 is MNHEY and CDR2 is SVGAGI. The J segment lost 6 bases and the V segment lost 9 bases, leaving 14 bases of the junction unmatched. The CDR3 DNA sequence: TGTGCCAGTTTTCCCCCTACAGGGGGCAAAGATGGCTACACCTTC. Translation: CASFPPTGGKDGYTF.

The CDR3: CAIMIRDSYEQYF. For the CDR3, the DNA is TGTGCCATCATGATCCGGGACTCCTACGAGCAGTACTTC. The gene calls are TRBV28 and TRBJ2-7, with D maybe TRBD2 (5 bases). The V gene lost 10 bases and the J gene lost 0 bases, with 13 bases spanning the gap. Germline V CDR1 and CDR2: MDHEN, SYDVKM. The CDR3 is 13 residues long.

The V call is TRBV5-1, the J call TRBJ1-1; 10 nucleotides line up with TRBD1. J lost 5 bases, V lost 0 bases, and 4 bases had no gene match. The CDR3 has 15 amino acids. Germline assignment: CDR1 SGHRS and CDR2 YFSETQ. The DNA of the CDR3 is TGCGCCAGCAGCTTGGGGACAGGGGGAAGGACTGAAGCTTTCTTT. As protein: CASSLGTGGRTEAFF.

The chain joins TRBV7-9 to TRBJ1-2; D is unresolved. CDR1 and CDR2 (germline): SEHNR, FQNEAQ (reference sequence). The CDR3 has 14 amino acids. Trimming left V 2 bases short and J 4 bases short, with 11 bases between. As DNA, the CDR3 is TGTGCCAGCAGCTTAAACAGACTAATCTATGGCTACACCTTC. This gives the protein CASSLNRLIYGYTF.

This clone has just a few counts. The rearrangement uses TRBV11-2 and TRBJ1-1; 8 bases map to TRBD1. The CDR3 has 14 amino acids. Germline V gene data show CDR1 as SGHAT and CDR2 as FQNNGV. Losses at the gene ends were 6 bases for V and 2 bases for J; bases not matched to a gene: 5. The CDR3 is CASSFGQGNTEAFF. The CDR3 coding sequence is TGTGCCAGCAGTTTCGGACAGGGTAACACTGAAGCTTTCTTT.

V and J are TRBV27 and TRBJ1-1; D is uncertain. Germline loops: CDR1 MNHEY, CDR2 SMNVEV (reference sequence). Trimming left V 1 base short and J 7 bases short, with 7 bases between. CDR3 length: 12 residues. The CDR3 sequence: CASSLYGGEAFF. In DNA, the CDR3 is TGTGCCAGCAGTTTATACGGCGGTGAAGCTTTCTTT.

The rearrangement links TRBV28 to TRBJ2-7, with 14 bases identical to TRBD2. Germline-derived CDR1 and CDR2 are MDHEN and SYDVKM. The CDR3 has 16 amino acids. Unmatched junction bases numbered 7, after V lost 6 bases and J lost 3 bases. The DNA of the CDR3 is TGTGCCAGCAGCCTATACGGGACTAGCGGGAGCTACGAGCAGTACTTC. It yields the protein CASSLYGTSGSYEQYF.